This TCR beta chain was captured in a study of T cell responses to AZD1222 COVID-19 vaccine. At the level of the study: Second-dose timings of about 4 or about 12 weeks were pooled.

The repertoire was sequenced with immunoSEQ multiplex PCR; TCRdb's copy has only in-frame clones and lacks some. The repertoire holds tens of thousands of clones, more than 75% seen once, with roughly 21% in the top ten. Points on this clone: The antigen is unknown. Compared with germline, one end of the junction differs, possibly owing to a read error.

Study-wide findings and caveats: Seropositive at baseline were only a handful of AZD1222 recipients. In the spike-specific TCR repertoire, nearly half reportedly target unmutated variant regions. Two AZD1222 administrations were followed by greater Spike-specific TCR breadth and depth.

The CDR3 has 19 residues. Per the germline V gene, CDR1 is KGHSH and CDR2 is LQKENI. The receptor was isolated from an adult in good health. The material sequenced was peripheral blood, taken on day 0 of AZD1222 vaccination. The chain uses TRBV18 and TRBJ2-1; 8 nucleotides agree with TRBD1. This chain's CDR3 is CASSPPPYFRTGPYNEQFF. The CDR3 region has the DNA TGTGCCAGCTCACCACCCCCATATTTCAGGACAGGGCCCTATAATGAGCAGTTCTTC.